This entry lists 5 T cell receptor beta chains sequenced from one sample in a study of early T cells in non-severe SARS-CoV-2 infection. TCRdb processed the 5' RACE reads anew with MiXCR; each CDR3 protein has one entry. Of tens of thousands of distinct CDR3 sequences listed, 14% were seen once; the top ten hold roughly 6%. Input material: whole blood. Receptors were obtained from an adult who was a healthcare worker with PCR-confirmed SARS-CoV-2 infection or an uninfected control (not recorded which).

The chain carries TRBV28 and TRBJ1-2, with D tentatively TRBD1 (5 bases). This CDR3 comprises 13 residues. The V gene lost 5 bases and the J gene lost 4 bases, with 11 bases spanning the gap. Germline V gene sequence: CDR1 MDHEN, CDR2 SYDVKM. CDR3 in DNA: TGTGCCAGCAGTGCGGGACTGCTCTATGGCTACACCTTC. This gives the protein CASSAGLLYGYTF.

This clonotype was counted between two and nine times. CDR3 sequence reads: CASSYSQGGINSPLHF. The CDR3 nucleotides read TGTGCCAGCAGTTACTCCCAGGGGGGGATTAATTCACCCCTCCACTTT. This chain joins TRBV12-3 or TRBV12-4 and TRBJ1-6, with TRBD1 matching 7 bases. J gave up 6 bases and V 4 bases, and 9 bases lay outside the gene matches. CDR3 size: 16 residues.

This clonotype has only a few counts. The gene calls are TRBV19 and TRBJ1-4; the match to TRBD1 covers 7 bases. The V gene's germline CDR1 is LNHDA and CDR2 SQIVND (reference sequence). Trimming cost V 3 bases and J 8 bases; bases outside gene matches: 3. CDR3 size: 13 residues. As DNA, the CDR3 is TGTGCCAGTAGTATCGACAGGGAGGAAAAACTGTTTTTT. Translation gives CASSIDREEKLFF.

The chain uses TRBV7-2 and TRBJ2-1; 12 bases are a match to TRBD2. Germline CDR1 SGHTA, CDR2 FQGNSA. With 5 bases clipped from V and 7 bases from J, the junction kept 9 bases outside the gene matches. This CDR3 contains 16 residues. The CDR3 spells CASSPLAGGPRNEQFF. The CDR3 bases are TGTGCCAGCAGCCCTCTAGCGGGGGGGCCGAGGAATGAGCAGTTCTTC.

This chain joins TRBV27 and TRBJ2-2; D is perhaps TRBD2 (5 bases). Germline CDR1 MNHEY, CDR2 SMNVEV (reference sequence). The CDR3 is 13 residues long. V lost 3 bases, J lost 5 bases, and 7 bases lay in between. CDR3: CASSFQRTGELFF. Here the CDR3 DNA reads TGTGCCAGCAGTTTCCAGCGGACCGGGGAGCTGTTTTTT.